Below, 4 T cell receptor beta chains from the same sample are listed, as sequenced in a study of OX40 agonist ivuxolimab in advanced cancers. Data came from immunoSEQ multiplex PCR; TCRdb stores just in-frame clones and leaves some out. The sample lists tens of thousands of clones; about 88% were seen once. The sample here was CD4+ or CD8+ T cells sorted from blood, taken in a trial of the OX40 agonist ivuxolimab. These receptors were collected from an adult with an advanced solid tumor such as melanoma, head and neck, liver or kidney cancer.

The chain carries TRBV29-1 and TRBJ1-2, with D maybe TRBD1 (5 bases). The CDR3 contains 13 residues. Per the germline V gene, CDR1 is SQVTM and CDR2 is ANQGSEA. V was pared by 4 bases and J by 4 bases, with 13 bases between. In DNA, the CDR3 is TGCAGCGTTGGATCGGGGGATGGCTATGGCTACACCTTC. Translation gives CSVGSGDGYGYTF.

The chain uses TRBV7-2 and TRBJ2-3, with TRBD2 as a possible D gene (5 bases). The CDR3 is made up of 15 amino acids. The V gene lost 2 bases and the J gene lost 4 bases, with 13 bases spanning the gap. Germline loops: CDR1 SGHTA, CDR2 FQGNSA. The CDR3 nucleotides read TGTGCCAGCAGCTTATCCGGGATTGGGGCAGATACGCAGTATTTT. Protein sequence: CASSLSGIGADTQYF.

This rearrangement joins TRBV7-2 to TRBJ2-7, with TRBD2 matching 10 bases. Germline-derived CDR1 and CDR2 are SGHTA and FQGNSA. The CDR3 spans 15 residues. The ends lost 1 base at V and 3 bases at J; junction bases unmatched: 3. The CDR3 sequence: CASSLEGLADYEQYF. The CDR3 bases are TGTGCCAGCAGCTTAGAAGGACTAGCGGACTACGAGCAGTACTTC. Based on the CDR3 plus reference TRBV7-2 and TRBJ2-7, the full variable domain is GAGVSQSPSNKVTEKGKDVELRCDPISGHTALYWYRQSLGQGLEFLIYFQGNSAPDKSGLPSDRFSAERTGGSVSTLTIQRTQQEDSAVYLCASSLEGLADYEQYFGPGTRLTVT.

The CDR3 DNA reads TGTGCCATCAGTGAGAGTTTCCGGGGACAGGGGATCTCCTACGAGCAGTACTTC. The encoded protein is CAISESFRGQGISYEQYF. The chain joins TRBV10-3 to TRBJ2-7; TRBD1 aligns across 10 bases. Germline loops: CDR1 ENHRY, CDR2 SYGVKD. The CDR3 loop spans 18 amino acids. Unmatched junction bases numbered 10, after V lost 2 bases and J lost 0 bases.